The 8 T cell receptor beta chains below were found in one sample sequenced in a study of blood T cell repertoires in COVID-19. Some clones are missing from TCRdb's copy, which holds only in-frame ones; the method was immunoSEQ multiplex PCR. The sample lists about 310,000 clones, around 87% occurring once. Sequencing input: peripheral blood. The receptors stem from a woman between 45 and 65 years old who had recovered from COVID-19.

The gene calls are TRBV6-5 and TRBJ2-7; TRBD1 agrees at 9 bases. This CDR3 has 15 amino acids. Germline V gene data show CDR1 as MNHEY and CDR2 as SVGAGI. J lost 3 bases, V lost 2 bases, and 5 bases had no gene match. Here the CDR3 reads CASSYRTGADYEQYF. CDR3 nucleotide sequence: TGTGCCAGCAGTTACCGGACAGGGGCGGACTACGAGCAGTACTTC.

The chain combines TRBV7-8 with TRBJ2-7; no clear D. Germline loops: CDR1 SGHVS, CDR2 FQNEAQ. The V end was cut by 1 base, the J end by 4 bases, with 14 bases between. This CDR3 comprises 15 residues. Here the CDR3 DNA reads TGTGCCAGCAGCTTAGTGGGCAGTTCCAGTTACGAGCAGTACTTC. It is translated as CASSLVGSSSYEQYF.

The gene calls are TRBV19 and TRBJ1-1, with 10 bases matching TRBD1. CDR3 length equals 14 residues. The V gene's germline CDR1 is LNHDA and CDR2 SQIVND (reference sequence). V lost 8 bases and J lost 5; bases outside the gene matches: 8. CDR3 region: CASAPLGQGTEAFF. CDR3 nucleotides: TGTGCCAGTGCTCCGCTGGGACAGGGGACTGAAGCTTTCTTT.

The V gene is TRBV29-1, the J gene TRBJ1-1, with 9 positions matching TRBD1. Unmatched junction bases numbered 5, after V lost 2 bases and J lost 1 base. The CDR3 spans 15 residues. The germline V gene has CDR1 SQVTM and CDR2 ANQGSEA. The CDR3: CSVESPGQGNTEAFF. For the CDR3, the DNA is TGCAGCGTTGAAAGTCCGGGACAGGGGAACACTGAAGCTTTCTTT.

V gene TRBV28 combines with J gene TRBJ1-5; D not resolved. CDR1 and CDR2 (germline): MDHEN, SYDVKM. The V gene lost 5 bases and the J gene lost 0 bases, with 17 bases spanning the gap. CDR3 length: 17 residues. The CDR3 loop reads CASSEMQSPYSNQPQHF. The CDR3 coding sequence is TGTGCCAGCAGTGAGATGCAATCTCCCTATAGCAATCAGCCCCAGCATTTT.

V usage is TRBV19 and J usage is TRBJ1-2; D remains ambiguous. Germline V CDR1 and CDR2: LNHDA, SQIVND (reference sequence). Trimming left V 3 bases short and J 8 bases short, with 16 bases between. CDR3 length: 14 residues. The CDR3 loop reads CASSIPGAARGYTF. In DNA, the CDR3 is TGTGCCAGTAGTATCCCCGGAGCAGCAAGGGGCTACACCTTC.

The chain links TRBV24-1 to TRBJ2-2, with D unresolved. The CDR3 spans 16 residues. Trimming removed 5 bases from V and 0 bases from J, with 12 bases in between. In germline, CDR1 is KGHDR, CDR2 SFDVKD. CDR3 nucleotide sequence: TGTGCCACCAGTGGCCTGGGCCGAGCGAACACCGGGGAGCTGTTTTTT. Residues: CATSGLGRANTGELFF.

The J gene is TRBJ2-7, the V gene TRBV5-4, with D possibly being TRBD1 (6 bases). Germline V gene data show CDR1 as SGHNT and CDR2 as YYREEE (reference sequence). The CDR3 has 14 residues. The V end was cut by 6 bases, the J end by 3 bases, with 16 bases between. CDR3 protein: CASTLGGGLYEQYF. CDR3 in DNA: TGTGCCAGCACCTTAGGGGGTGGCCTCTACGAGCAGTACTTC.